This TCR beta chain was captured in a study of T-cell reconstitution after alpha-beta-depleted transplantation in children. Broader study findings: Hyperexpanded clones declined; after one year, newly produced T cells mostly supplied diversity. Reported findings indicate that, about two months after transplant, alpha-beta T cells came from several hundred expanded clones, which were derived from non-depleted graft cells.

This clonotype has at least ten counts. Its matching antigen is unknown. For TCRbeta, the library was prepared with unique molecular identifiers. TCRdb reprocessed the PCR reads via MiXCR and lists one record per CDR3 protein. The sample lists about 300,000 distinct CDR3 sequences; about 9.5% were seen once. The source material was PBMCs, sampled before TCRalphabeta/CD19-depleted stem cell transplant. The clonotype comes from a boy in the first two years of life with acute myeloid leukemia, due to receive a stem cell transplant.

CDR3 sequence (DNA): TGTGCCACCAGTGACGGTAGCACAGATACGCAGTATTTT. Amino acids: CATSDGSTDTQYF. The chain has TRBV24-1 and TRBJ2-3; D call uncertain. Germline-derived CDR1 and CDR2 are KGHDR and SFDVKD. This CDR3 contains 13 residues. V lost 4 bases and J 0 bases, leaving 4 bases between the germline ends.